The source of this T cell receptor beta chain is a study of metastatic and nonmetastatic thyroid tumors. Looking at the study overall: Malignant thyroid and benign thyroid patients provided blood and tumor or nodule tissue whose repertoires were compared. Points from the study as a whole: Significantly greater TCR beta diversity was reportedly found in malignant thyroid tumors than in benign nodules (in blood and tumor).

No patient received treatment before thyroid surgery. This clone has only one observation. The antigen remains undetermined. In the original analysis: A classifier for distant metastasis in papillary thyroid cancer was constructed using CDR3 differences observed across clinicopathological groups. TCRdb ran MiXCR on the PCR reads. V and J calls and clone size were set by TCRdb, not the authors. The sample holds almost 8,500 clones; about 40% are singletons and the top ten take about 33%. Sequenced: tumor tissue. This TCR was sampled from a male donor with papillary thyroid cancer or a benign thyroid nodule (not recorded which). Some clones in this sample may be carry-over from other donors' samples.

The CDR3 is CASSPPMSGMNTEAFF. In DNA form, the CDR3 reads TGTGCCAGCTCACCACCGATGAGCGGCATGAACACTGAAGCTTTCTTT. The J gene is TRBJ1-1, the V gene TRBV18; D is undetermined. Looked up from germline, CDR1 is KGHSH and CDR2 is LQKENI. Trimming left V 0 bases short and J 0 bases short, with 11 bases between. There are 16 residues in the CDR3.